This TCR beta chain was captured in a study of shared clonotypes between healthy human individuals. Study findings and constraints: Tissues were not sampled, only blood, and their repertoires likely differ.

Profiled with immunoSEQ multiplex PCR; TCRdb holds only in-frame clones, not every one. The data contain about 730,000 clones, 72% of them singletons. The CDR3 loop spans 16 amino acids. Germline-derived CDR1 and CDR2 are SGHRS and YFSETQ. With regard to this clone: Its specificity is unknown. At one boundary the junction diverges from the germline segment, which might be a read error.

This clonotype was obtained from a woman in her twenties or thirties in good health. The sequencing input was memory CD4+ T cells sorted from blood. The subset is: CD45RA-negative fraction. The V call is TRBV5-1, the J call TRBJ2-5, with a possible D match to TRBD2 (5 bases). CDR3 in DNA: TGCGCCAGCAGCTTGGGGACTGAACTATCTCAAGGGACCCAGTACTTC. Protein sequence: CASSLGTELSQGTQYF.